Shown below are 32 T cell receptor beta chains from a single sample sequenced in a study of T-cell memory formation after mild COVID-19. TCRdb analysed the 5' RACE reads with MiXCR anew, one entry per CDR3 protein. Of hundreds of thousands of distinct CDR3 sequences listed, approximately 15% are singletons. The sample taken for sequencing was PBMCs or a T cell subset sorted from them (not recorded which). The receptors originated from an adult woman who had mild COVID-19 (a few samples of this study predate the infection). Cell type and time point are not known.

The gene calls are TRBV6-2 or TRBV6-3 and TRBJ2-7; 10 bases map to TRBD2. Germline assignment: CDR1 MNHEY and CDR2 SVGEGT. V trimming: 7 bases; J trimming: 5 bases; junction bases outside the gene matches: 5. The CDR3 consists of 13 residues. The CDR3 DNA is TGTGCCAGCAAGTCTAGCGGGAGCCACGAGCAGTACTTC. Amino acids: CASKSSGSHEQYF.

Ten or more counts support this clonotype. The chain links TRBV27 to TRBJ1-5; D perhaps matches TRBD1 (5 bases). Germline CDR1 and CDR2: MNHEY and SMNVEV (reference sequence). This CDR3 spans 15 amino acids. Trimming shortened V by 5 bases and J by 2 bases, and 13 bases separated the two germline ends. Written as DNA, the CDR3 is TGTGCCAGCAGTCCGGGGTCGGGGGGCAATCAGCCCCAGCATTTT. Translated: CASSPGSGGNQPQHF.

This clonotype has a count of ten or more. The chain couples TRBV4-1 to TRBJ2-5, with D possibly being TRBD1 or TRBD2 (5 bases each). Between the trimmed V and J ends, which lost 1 base and 4 bases, there was a span of 19 bases. The CDR3 loop spans 17 amino acids. The germline V gene encodes CDR1 MGHRA and CDR2 YSYEKL. CDR3 sequence: CASSQVGWGNSGETQYF. CDR3 DNA: TGCGCCAGCAGCCAAGTAGGGTGGGGGAATAGTGGAGAGACCCAGTACTTC.

The chain uses TRBV3-1 and TRBJ2-3; D not resolved. There are 14 residues in the CDR3. Trimming took off 0 bases at V and 3 bases at J, with 7 bases between the two ends. The germline gives CDR1 LGHDT, CDR2 YNNKEL (reference sequence). CDR3 DNA sequence: TGTGCCAGCAGCCAAGAATTCGGGACAGATACGCAGTATTTT. Amino acid sequence: CASSQEFGTDTQYF.

This clonotype was observed at least ten times. V gene TRBV5-1 combines with J gene TRBJ2-3; D might be TRBD1 or TRBD2, each matching 6 bases. CDR3 length: 18 amino acids. Trimming shortened V by 2 bases and J by 0 bases, and 19 bases separated the two germline ends. The germline CDR1 and CDR2 sequences are SGHRS and YFSETQ. The CDR3 region has the DNA TGCGCCAGCAGCTTCAATCCGTGGGGGGCCGCAAGCACAGATACGCAGTATTTT. The encoded protein is CASSFNPWGAASTDTQYF.

The chain links TRBV14 to TRBJ1-4, with 7 bases identical to TRBD1. Looked up from germline, CDR1 is SGHDN and CDR2 is FVKESK. V shed 4 bases and J 5 bases; nucleotides not matched to a gene: 4. The CDR3 is 14 amino acids. The chain's CDR3 is CASSPRTGNEKLFF. The DNA of the CDR3 is TGTGCCAGCAGCCCCCGGACAGGCAATGAAAAACTGTTTTTT.

In this sample, this clonotype turned up a few times. This sequence joins TRBV29-1 and TRBJ2-3; D might be TRBD1 or TRBD2, each matching 5 bases. The CDR3 covers 13 residues. The ends were cut back, 7 bases at V and 0 bases at J, with 11 bases in the middle. CDR1 SQVTM and CDR2 ANQGSEA come from the germline V gene. CDR3 in DNA: TGCAGCGCAAAAGGGGACAGCACAGATACGCAGTATTTT. The encoded protein is CSAKGDSTDTQYF.

V is TRBV6-5 and J is TRBJ1-1; TRBD1 is a possible D gene (6 bases). Trimming left V 6 bases short and J 1 base short, with 12 bases between. The CDR3 sequence is 14 residues long. Germline loops: CDR1 MNHEY, CDR2 SVGAGI. As DNA, the CDR3 is TGTGCCAGCAGCACAGGGATCTCGAACACTGAAGCTTTCTTT. This encodes CASSTGISNTEAFF.

The chain combines TRBV20-1 with TRBJ2-5; no clear D. The germline gives CDR1 DFQATT, CDR2 SNEGSKA (reference sequence). The V and J ends lost 2 bases and 3 bases respectively, with 10 bases between them. CDR3 size: 13 residues. Written as DNA, the CDR3 is TGCAGTGCTAGAAGGACGGCCAAAGAGACCCAGTACTTC. Amino acid sequence: CSARRTAKETQYF.

V usage is TRBV3-1 and J usage is TRBJ2-2; no clear D. Germline CDR1 is LGHDT and CDR2 is YNNKEL (reference sequence). V was pared by 4 bases and J by 6 bases, with 9 bases between. The CDR3 has 13 residues. CDR3 region: CASSLGRAGELFF. The CDR3 DNA follows: TGTGCCAGCAGCCTCGGACGGGCCGGGGAGCTGTTTTTT.

This clonotype showed up just a few times. The chain employs TRBV6-5 and TRBJ2-5, with TRBD1 matching 7 bases. The CDR3 length is 13 residues. V lost 6 bases to trimming and J lost 3 bases; unmatched junction nucleotides: 4. Germline CDR1 reads MNHEY; CDR2 reads SVGAGI. CDR3 sequence reads: CASRTGPKETQYF. The DNA of the CDR3 is TGTGCCAGCAGGACAGGGCCAAAAGAGACCCAGTACTTC.

This clonotype showed up just a few times. The chain employs TRBV12-3 or TRBV12-4 and TRBJ1-1; TRBD1 might be the D (6 bases). This CDR3 is built from 16 residues. V lost 0 bases, J lost 4 bases, and 15 bases lay in between. CDR3: CASSLAQGRFGTEAFF. The CDR3 DNA reads TGTGCCAGCAGTTTAGCCCAGGGGCGTTTCGGCACTGAAGCTTTCTTT.

This clonotype turned up a few times. The rearrangement joins TRBV10-3 to TRBJ1-2; D gene ambiguous. The CDR3 contains 15 residues. V shed 3 bases and J shed 0 bases, with 11 bases lying between them. From germline, CDR1 is ENHRY and CDR2 SYGVKD. The CDR3 region has the DNA TGTGCCATCAGTGATCGTTACGGCACTAACTATGGCTACACCTTC. It is translated as CAISDRYGTNYGYTF.

The chain uses TRBV29-1 and TRBJ2-1, with 10 bases that match TRBD2. CDR3 size: 13 residues. CDR1 is SQVTM and CDR2 is ANQGSEA in the germline V gene. After removal of 7 bases from V and 6 bases from J, the junction contained 6 bases not matched to a gene. CDR3 protein: CSASLAGVNEQFF. For the CDR3, the DNA is TGCAGCGCCTCCCTAGCGGGAGTCAATGAGCAGTTCTTC.

The genes are TRBV10-3 and TRBJ1-6; a possible D gene is TRBD1 (5 bases). The length of the CDR3 is 15 residues. Looked up from germline, CDR1 is ENHRY and CDR2 is SYGVKD. The V and J ends lost 2 bases and 5 bases respectively, with 10 bases between them. The CDR3 DNA sequence: TGTGCCATCAGTGAGGCGACAGCTGATAATTCACCCCTCCACTTT. Its translation is CAISEATADNSPLHF.

This sequence joins TRBV12-3 or TRBV12-4 and TRBJ2-7; 7 bases map to TRBD1. The CDR3 length is 12 residues. With V trimmed by 6 bases and J by 5 bases, 4 bases remained unmatched. CDR3 bases: TGTGCCAGCAGGGCACAGGGGAACGAGCAGTACTTC. Encoded protein: CASRAQGNEQYF.

The chain carries TRBV24-1 and TRBJ2-7; 10 bases are shared with TRBD1. This CDR3 has 14 amino acids. The germline V gene encodes CDR1 KGHDR and CDR2 SFDVKD. Trimming took 7 bases from V and 3 from J; bases not matched to a gene: 5. The CDR3 reads CATSAGTGDYEQYF. As DNA, the CDR3 is TGTGCCACCAGCGCCGGGACAGGGGACTACGAGCAGTACTTC.

This clonotype was seen a handful of times. The V gene is TRBV12-3 or TRBV12-4, the J gene TRBJ2-7, with TRBD1 matching 10 bases. The CDR3 loop spans 15 amino acids. Trimming cost V 7 bases and J 6 bases; bases outside gene matches: 12. The CDR3 here is CASTPYGRTGGEQYF. The CDR3 DNA reads as TGTGCCAGCACCCCTTACGGTAGGACAGGGGGCGAGCAGTACTTC.

As DNA, the CDR3 is TGTGCCGGAGGATTAGACGGGGGCCCCACAGATACGCAGTATTTT. Its protein product is CAGGLDGGPTDTQYF. The chain recombines TRBV7-8 with TRBJ2-3; D assignment may be TRBD1 or TRBD2 (6 bases each). Germline V gene data show CDR1 as SGHVS and CDR2 as FQNEAQ. V lost 11 bases to trimming and J lost 2 bases, with 20 bases between them. The CDR3 runs 15 residues.

This sequence joins TRBV5-6 and TRBJ1-5, with D unresolved. The V gene's germline CDR1 is SGHDT and CDR2 YYEEEE. Trimming cost V 0 bases and J 0 bases, with 7 bases left between them. CDR3 length: 15 residues. The CDR3 DNA sequence: TGTGCCAGCAGCTTGGGGAGCTATAGCAATCAGCCCCAGCATTTT. Its translation is CASSLGSYSNQPQHF. The whole variable domain, filled in from reference TRBV5-6 and TRBJ1-5, reads DAGVTQSPTHLIKTRGQQVTLRCSPKSGHDTVSWYQQALGQGPQFIFQYYEEEERQRGNFPDRFSGHQFPNYSSELNVNALLLGDSALYLCASSLGSYSNQPQHFGDGTRLSIL.

This clonotype has just a few counts. This chain links TRBV7-8 with TRBJ1-2, with D possibly being TRBD1 (5 bases). This CDR3 is built from 13 residues. The V end was cut by 5 bases, the J end by 4 bases, with 11 bases between. In germline, CDR1 is SGHVS, CDR2 FQNEAQ. The CDR3 nucleotides read TGTGCCAGCAGCCCGACAGTACCCTATGGCTACACCTTC. Its translation: CASSPTVPYGYTF.

CDR3 residues: CASSPLGQAYNEQFF. CDR3 nucleotides: TGTGCCAGCTCACCACTTGGACAGGCCTACAATGAGCAGTTCTTC. V and J are TRBV18 and TRBJ2-1; 7 nucleotides align to TRBD1. V was pared by 1 base and J by 2 bases, with 2 bases of the junction left unmatched. Germline V lookup: CDR1 KGHSH, CDR2 LQKENI. The length of the CDR3 is 15 residues.

The rearrangement links TRBV20-1 to TRBJ1-1; 9 positions agree with TRBD1. The junction had 2 bases not matched to a gene; V was cut back by 0 bases and J by 3 bases. CDR3 length equals 14 residues. The germline gives CDR1 DFQATT, CDR2 SNEGSKA (reference sequence). The CDR3 coding sequence is TGCAGTGCTAGAGAAACAGGGGGCTACACTGAAGCTTTCTTT. Its translation: CSARETGGYTEAFF.

This clonotype was detected only a few times. The V call is TRBV21-1, the J call TRBJ2-3; TRBD2, the table's D call, lacks a check against the DNA. TRBV21-1 corresponds to a pseudogene. CDR3 length equals 16 residues. The CDR3, as DNA: TGTGCCAGCAGCAAAGAACCGGGGCCTCGGGGAGATACGCAGTATTTT. Encoded protein: CASSKEPGPRGDTQYF.

In this sample, this clonotype turned up a few times. The gene calls are TRBV12-3 or TRBV12-4 and TRBJ1-6; TRBD1 might be the D (5 bases). The CDR3 length is 15 residues. Trimming took off 8 bases at V and 5 bases at J, with 16 bases between the two ends. CDR3 coding DNA: TGTGCCAGCCCCCAAGCCCGACAGAATAATTCACCCCTCCACTTT. Protein: CASPQARQNNSPLHF.

The chain carries TRBV24-1 and TRBJ1-1, with D perhaps matching TRBD1 (6 bases). The CDR3 runs 14 residues. The ends were cut back, 4 bases at V and 3 bases at J, with 11 bases in the middle. Germline CDR1 KGHDR, CDR2 SFDVKD. The CDR3 is CATSDPRTDTEAFF. DNA of the CDR3: TGTGCCACCAGTGACCCAAGGACAGACACTGAAGCTTTCTTT.

This clonotype was seen ten or more times. This chain joins TRBV29-1 and TRBJ2-3, with 7 bases aligning to TRBD1. Per germline, CDR1 SQVTM and CDR2 ANQGSEA. This CDR3 is built from 14 residues. The V and J ends lost 7 bases and 4 bases, in that order; junction bases with no gene match: 11. CDR3 coding DNA: TGCAGCGCCACACAGGGGACGATCGCAGATACGCAGTATTTT. Amino acid sequence: CSATQGTIADTQYF.

The V and J genes are TRBV3-1 and TRBJ2-2; D unresolved. V lost 8 bases, J lost 0 bases, and 10 bases lay in between. The germline gives CDR1 LGHDT, CDR2 YNNKEL (reference sequence). The CDR3 runs 14 residues. This CDR3 reads CASLSSSNTGELFF. Here the CDR3 DNA reads TGTGCCAGCCTCAGCTCATCGAACACCGGGGAGCTGTTTTTT. Full variable domain (rest looked up from reference TRBV3-1 and TRBJ2-2): DTAVSQTPKYLVTQMGNDKSIKCEQNLGHDTMYWYKQDSKKFLKIMFSYNNKELIINETVPNRFSPKSPDKAHLNLHINSLELGDSAVYFCASLSSSNTGELFFGEGSRLTVL.

This sequence joins TRBV20-1 and TRBJ2-1; TRBD2 agrees at 8 bases. Germline lookup yields CDR1 DFQATT and CDR2 SNEGSKA (reference sequence). V was pared by 0 bases and J by 7 bases, with 5 bases of the junction left unmatched. This CDR3 region has 14 residues. The CDR3 nucleotides are TGCAGTGCTAGAGATCAGCGGGAGTGGAATGAGCAGTTCTTC. This encodes CSARDQREWNEQFF.

V gene TRBV6-6 combines with J gene TRBJ1-3; 8 bases align to TRBD1. CDR3 length equals 14 residues. CDR1 is MNHNY and CDR2 is SVGAGI in the germline V gene (reference sequence). Trimming removed 6 bases from V and 5 bases from J; junction bases left unmatched: 6. In DNA form, the CDR3 reads TGTGCCAGCAGCCCCGACAGGGGTCGAAACACCATATATTTT. This encodes CASSPDRGRNTIYF.

The sample holds many counts of this clonotype. V gene TRBV19 combines with J gene TRBJ2-7, with 10 bases identical to TRBD1. In germline, CDR1 is LNHDA, CDR2 SQIVND (reference sequence). CDR3 size: 16 residues. Trimming cost V 5 bases and J 2 bases; bases outside gene matches: 9. The chain's CDR3 is CASSYSSGTGAYEQYF. CDR3 in DNA: TGTGCCAGTAGTTACTCCTCCGGGACAGGGGCCTACGAGCAGTACTTC.

A few counts support this clonotype. The CDR3, as DNA: TGTGCCATCAGTGAGCCCAGACGGGATCACGACTATGGCTACACCTTC. Translating gives CAISEPRRDHDYGYTF. The chain recombines TRBV10-3 with TRBJ1-2; no firm D call. Trimming pared 2 bases from V and 3 bases from J, leaving 16 bases between. From germline, CDR1 is ENHRY and CDR2 SYGVKD. The CDR3 loop spans 16 amino acids.